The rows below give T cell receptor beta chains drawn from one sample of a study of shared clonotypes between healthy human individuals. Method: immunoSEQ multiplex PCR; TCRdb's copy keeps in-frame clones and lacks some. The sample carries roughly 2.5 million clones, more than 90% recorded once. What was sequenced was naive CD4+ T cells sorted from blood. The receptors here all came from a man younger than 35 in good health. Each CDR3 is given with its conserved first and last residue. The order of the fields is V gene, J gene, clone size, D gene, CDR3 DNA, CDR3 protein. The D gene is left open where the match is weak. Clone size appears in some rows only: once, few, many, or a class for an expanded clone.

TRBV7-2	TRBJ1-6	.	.	TGTGCCAGCAGCGTTCTCTTCGGTTCACCCCTCCACTTT	CASSVLFGSPLHF
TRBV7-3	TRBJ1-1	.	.	TGTGCCAGCAGCTCCGGGGGAGACACTGAAGCTTTCTTT	CASSSGGDTEAFF
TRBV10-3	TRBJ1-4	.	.	TGTGCCATCAGCCCGGGATATTTGAACGAAAAACTGTTTTTT	CAISPGYLNEKLFF
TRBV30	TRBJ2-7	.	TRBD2	TGTGCCTGGAGTGTAGCGATCGCGGCTAGCGGGAAAAACGAGCAGTACTTC	CAWSVAIAASGKNEQYF
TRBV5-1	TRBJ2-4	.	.	TGCGCCAGCAGCTTGGGACTGGAAAACATTCAGTACTTC	CASSLGLENIQYF
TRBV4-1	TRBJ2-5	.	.	TGCGCCAGCAGCCAATTTTGGGAAGCAGCGGGGACCCAGTACTTC	CASSQFWEAAGTQYF
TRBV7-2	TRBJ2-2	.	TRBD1	TGTGCCAGCAGCCTAACCCCAAACAGGGGGAGTTTCGCCGCCGGGGAGCTGTTTTTT	CASSLTPNRGSFAAGELFF
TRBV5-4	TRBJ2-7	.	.	TGTGCCAGCAGCACCGGACAGCTCTACGAGCAGTACTTC	CASSTGQLYEQYF
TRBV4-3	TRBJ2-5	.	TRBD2	TGCGCCAGCAGCCAATTCCCAGCGGGAGATTGGGAGGGGGAGACCCAGTACTTC	CASSQFPAGDWEGETQYF
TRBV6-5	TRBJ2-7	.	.	TGTGCCAGCAGTTCTCCGGGCCTCACCTACGAGCAGTACTTC	CASSSPGLTYEQYF
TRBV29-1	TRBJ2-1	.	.	TGCAGCGTTGCCAGTGGCTACAATGAGCAGTTCTTC	CSVASGYNEQFF
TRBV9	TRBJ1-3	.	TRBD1	TGTGCCAGCAGCTCTCAAGGGGGCACTGGAAACACCATATATTTT	CASSSQGGTGNTIYF
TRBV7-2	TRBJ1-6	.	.	TGTGCCAGCAGCTTAAGTCCAAGCTCCTATAATTCACCCCTCCACTTT	CASSLSPSSYNSPLHF
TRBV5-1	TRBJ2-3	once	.	TGCGCCAGCAGCTTCCATAATCTACCGATCACAGATACGCAGTATTTT	CASSFHNLPITDTQYF
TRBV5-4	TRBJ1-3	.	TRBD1	TGTGCCAGCAGCAAGGGACAGCAGAGCTCTGGAAACACCATATATTTT	CASSKGQQSSGNTIYF
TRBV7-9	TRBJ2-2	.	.	TGTGCCAGCAGCTTATCTTTCGGGGAGCTGTTTTTT	CASSLSFGELFF
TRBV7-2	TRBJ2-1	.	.	TGTGCCAGCAGCCCTATTTACAATGAGCAGTTCTTC	CASSPIYNEQFF
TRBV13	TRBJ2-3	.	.	TGTGCCAGCAGCTTAGAAGGGCGGGTTAGGGCAGATACGCAGTATTTT	CASSLEGRVRADTQYF
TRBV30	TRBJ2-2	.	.	TGTGCCTGGATTGTTGAGAGGGGCGCCGGGGAGCTGTTTTTT	CAWIVERGAGELFF
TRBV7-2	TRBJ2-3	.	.	TGTGCCAGCAGCTTAGGTGTAGCGGTTACAGATACGCAGTATTTT	CASSLGVAVTDTQYF
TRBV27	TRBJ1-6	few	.	TGTGCCAGCAGCGGGACATTTGGTTCACCCCTCCACTTT	CASSGTFGSPLHF
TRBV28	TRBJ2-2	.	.	TGTGCCAGCAGTTTCAGTTTGCCCACCGGGGAGCTGTTTTTT	CASSFSLPTGELFF
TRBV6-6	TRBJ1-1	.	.	TGTGCCAGCAGGAACGAGGAGGTCCTGAACACTGAAGCTTTCTTT	CASRNEEVLNTEAFF